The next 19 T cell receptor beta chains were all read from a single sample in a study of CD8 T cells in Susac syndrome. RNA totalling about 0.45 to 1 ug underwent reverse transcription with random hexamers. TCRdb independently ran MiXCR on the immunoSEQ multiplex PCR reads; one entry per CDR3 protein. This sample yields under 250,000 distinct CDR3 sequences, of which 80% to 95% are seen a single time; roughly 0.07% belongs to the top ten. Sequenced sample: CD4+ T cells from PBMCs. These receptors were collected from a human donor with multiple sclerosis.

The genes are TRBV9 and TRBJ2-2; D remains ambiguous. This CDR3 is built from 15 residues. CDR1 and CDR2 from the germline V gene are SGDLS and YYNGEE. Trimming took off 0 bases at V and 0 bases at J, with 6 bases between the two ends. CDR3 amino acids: CASSVDRANTGELFF. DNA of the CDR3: TGTGCCAGCAGCGTAGATCGGGCGAACACCGGGGAGCTGTTTTTT.

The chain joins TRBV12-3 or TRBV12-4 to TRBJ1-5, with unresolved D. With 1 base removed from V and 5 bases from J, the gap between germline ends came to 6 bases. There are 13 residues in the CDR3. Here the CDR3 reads CASSLGVDQPQHF. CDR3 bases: TGTGCCAGCAGTTTAGGGGTGGATCAGCCCCAGCATTTT.

In nucleotides, the CDR3 is TGTGCCAGCAGGACACTCCTGAACACTGAAGCTTTCTTT. This codes for CASRTLLNTEAFF. The chain joins TRBV6-5 to TRBJ1-1, with unresolved D. This CDR3 spans 13 amino acids. Trimming pared 6 bases from V and 0 bases from J, leaving 8 bases between. CDR1 MNHEY and CDR2 SVGAGI come from the germline V gene.

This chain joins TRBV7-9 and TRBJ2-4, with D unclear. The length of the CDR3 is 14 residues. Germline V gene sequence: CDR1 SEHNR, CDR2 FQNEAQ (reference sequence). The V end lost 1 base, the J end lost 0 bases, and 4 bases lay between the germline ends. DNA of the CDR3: TGTGCCAGCAGCTTAGGGGTAGCCAAAAACATTCAGTACTTC. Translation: CASSLGVAKNIQYF. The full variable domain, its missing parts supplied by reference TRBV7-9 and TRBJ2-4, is DTGVSQNPRHKITKRGQNVTFRCDPISEHNRLYWYRQTLGQGPEFLTYFQNEAQLEKSRLLSDRFSAERPKGSFSTLEIQRTEQGDSAMYLCASSLGVAKNIQYFGAGTRLSVL.

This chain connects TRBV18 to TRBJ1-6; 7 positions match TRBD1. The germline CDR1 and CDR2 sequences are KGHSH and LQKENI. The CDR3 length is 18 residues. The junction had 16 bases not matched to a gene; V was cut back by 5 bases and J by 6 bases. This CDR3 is CASSTLGVGQGVNSPLHF. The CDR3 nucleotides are TGTGCCAGCTCAACACTGGGGGTCGGCCAGGGGGTTAATTCACCCCTCCACTTT.

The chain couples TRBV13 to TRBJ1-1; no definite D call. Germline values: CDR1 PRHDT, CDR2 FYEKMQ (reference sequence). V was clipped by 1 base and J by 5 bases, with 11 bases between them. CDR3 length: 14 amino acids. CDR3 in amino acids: CASSLETGGTEAFF. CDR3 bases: TGTGCCAGCAGCTTAGAGACGGGAGGGACTGAAGCTTTCTTT.

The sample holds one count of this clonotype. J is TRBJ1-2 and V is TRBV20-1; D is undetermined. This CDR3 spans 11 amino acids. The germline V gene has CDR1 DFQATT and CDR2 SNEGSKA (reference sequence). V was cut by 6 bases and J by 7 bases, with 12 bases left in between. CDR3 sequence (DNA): TGCAGTGCCCAAATAGTACTTGGCTACACCTTC. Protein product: CSAQIVLGYTF.

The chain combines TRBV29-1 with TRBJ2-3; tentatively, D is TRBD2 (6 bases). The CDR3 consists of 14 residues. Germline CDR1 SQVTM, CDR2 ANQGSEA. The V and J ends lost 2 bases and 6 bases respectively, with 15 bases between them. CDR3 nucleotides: TGCAGCGTTGAATTACTCAGCCTAGCGGATACGCAGTATTTT. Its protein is CSVELLSLADTQYF.

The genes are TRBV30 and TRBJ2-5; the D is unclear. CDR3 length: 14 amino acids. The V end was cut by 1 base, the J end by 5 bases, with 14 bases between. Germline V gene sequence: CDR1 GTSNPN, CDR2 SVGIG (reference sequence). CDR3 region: CAWSGSAAWETQYF. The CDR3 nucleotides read TGTGCCTGGAGTGGTTCGGCAGCGTGGGAGACCCAGTACTTC. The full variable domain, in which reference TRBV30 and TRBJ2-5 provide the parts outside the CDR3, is SQTIHQWPATLVQPVGSPLSLECTVEGTSNPNLYWYRQAAGRGLQLLFYSVGIGQISSEVPQNLSASRPQDRQFILSSKKLLLSDSGFYLCAWSGSAAWETQYFGPGTRLLVL.

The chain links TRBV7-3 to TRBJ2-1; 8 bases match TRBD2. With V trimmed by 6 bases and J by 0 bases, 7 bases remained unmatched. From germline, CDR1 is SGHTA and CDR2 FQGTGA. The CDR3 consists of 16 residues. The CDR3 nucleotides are TGTGCCAGCAGTTCCCGGGGGGGGGCCTCCTACAATGAGCAGTTCTTC. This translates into CASSSRGGASYNEQFF.

The CDR3 DNA sequence: TGCAGCGCATCCAGGGCCGGGGAGCTGTTTTTT. Protein: CSASRAGELFF. The chain links TRBV29-1 to TRBJ2-2, with D possibly being TRBD1 (5 bases). The CDR3 spans 11 residues. Trimming cost V 7 bases and J 6 bases, with 9 bases left between them. Germline V lookup: CDR1 SQVTM, CDR2 ANQGSEA.

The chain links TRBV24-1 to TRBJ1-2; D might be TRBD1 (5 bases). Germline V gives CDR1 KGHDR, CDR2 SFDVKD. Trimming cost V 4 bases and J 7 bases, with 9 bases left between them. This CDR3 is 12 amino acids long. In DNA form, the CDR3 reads TGTGCCACCAGTGACCCGGGACGTGGCTACACCTTC. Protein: CATSDPGRGYTF.

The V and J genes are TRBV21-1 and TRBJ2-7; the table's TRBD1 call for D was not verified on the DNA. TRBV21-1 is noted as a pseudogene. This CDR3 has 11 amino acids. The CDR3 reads CASSGTEEQYV. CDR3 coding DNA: TGTGCCAGCAGCGGGACAGAAGAGCAGTACGTC.

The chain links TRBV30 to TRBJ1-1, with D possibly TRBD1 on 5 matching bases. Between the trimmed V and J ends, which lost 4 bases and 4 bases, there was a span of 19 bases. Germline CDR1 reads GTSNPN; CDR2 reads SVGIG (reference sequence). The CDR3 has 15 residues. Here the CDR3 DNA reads TGTGCCTGGACCCGCGGGGCGCGGGGTGTCACTGAAGCTTTCTTT. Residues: CAWTRGARGVTEAFF.

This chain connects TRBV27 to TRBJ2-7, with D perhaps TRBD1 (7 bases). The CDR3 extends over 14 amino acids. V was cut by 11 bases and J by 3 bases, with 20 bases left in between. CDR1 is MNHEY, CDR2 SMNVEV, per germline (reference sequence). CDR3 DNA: TGTGCCTACCGCGGGGCCCAGGGGGACTACGAGCAGTACGTC. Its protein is CAYRGAQGDYEQYV.

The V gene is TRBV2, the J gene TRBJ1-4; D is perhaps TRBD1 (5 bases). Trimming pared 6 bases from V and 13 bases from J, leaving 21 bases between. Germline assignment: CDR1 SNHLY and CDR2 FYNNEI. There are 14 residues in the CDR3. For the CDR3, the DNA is TGTGCCAGCAGGACCCGGACATTTGCTGGTGGACTGTTTTTT. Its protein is CASRTRTFAGGLFF.

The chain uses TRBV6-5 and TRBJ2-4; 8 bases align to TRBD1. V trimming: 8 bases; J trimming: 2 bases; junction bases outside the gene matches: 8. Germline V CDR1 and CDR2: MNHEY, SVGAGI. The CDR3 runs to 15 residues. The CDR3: CASAKDRDTKNIQYF. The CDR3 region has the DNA TGTGCCAGCGCCAAGGACAGGGATACCAAAAACATTCAGTACTTC.

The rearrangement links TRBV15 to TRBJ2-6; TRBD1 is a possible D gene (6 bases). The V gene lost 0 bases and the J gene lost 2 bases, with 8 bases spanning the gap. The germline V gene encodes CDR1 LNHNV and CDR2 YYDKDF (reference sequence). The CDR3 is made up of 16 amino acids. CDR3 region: CATSREYRAGANVLTF. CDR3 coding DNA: TGTGCCACCAGCAGAGAGTACAGGGCTGGGGCCAACGTCCTGACTTTC. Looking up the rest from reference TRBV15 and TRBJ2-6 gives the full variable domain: DAMVIQNPRYQVTQFGKPVTLSCSQTLNHNVMYWYQQKSSQAPKLLFHYYDKDFNNEADTPDNFQSRRPNTSFCFLDIRSPGLGDTAMYLCATSREYRAGANVLTFGAGSRLTVL.

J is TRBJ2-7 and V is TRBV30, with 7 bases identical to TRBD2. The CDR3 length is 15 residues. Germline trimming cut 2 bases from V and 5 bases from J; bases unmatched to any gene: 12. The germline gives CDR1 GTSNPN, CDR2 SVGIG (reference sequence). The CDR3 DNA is TGTGCCTGGAGTAACAAGGGCGGGACTACCCACGAGCAGTACTTC. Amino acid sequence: CAWSNKGGTTHEQYF.